This TCR beta chain was identified during a study of T cells in Graves' hyperthyroidism and ophthalmopathy. Study-level results: Through a model of 13 V-J features, ophthalmopathy was separated from stable hyperthyroidism.

RNA transcripts gave rise to amplified TCR beta CDR3 regions. First-round RT-PCR targeting the TCR CDR3 was performed with the HTBI primer set. MiXCR was run by TCRdb on the multiplex PCR reads, yielding one entry per CDR3 protein. This table has about 350,000 distinct CDR3 sequences, 15% to 20% appearing once. Thyroid ultrasound and orbital computed tomography, with clinical symptoms and serum thyroxine and TRAb, informed diagnoses. In germline, CDR1 is MDHEN, CDR2 SYDVKM. The CDR3 consists of 15 residues. V lost 3 bases and J lost 7, with 18 bases in between. This clonotype was detected only a few times. Its antigen is unidentified.

V and J are TRBV28 and TRBJ1-2; the D gene is possibly TRBD1 (6 bases). This clonotype was sampled from a woman in her thirties or forties with Graves' ophthalmopathy. The material sequenced was blood. The CDR3 nucleotides read TGTGCCAGCAGTTTCAGTAATTGGGGGGCCGGTGGCTACACCTTC. Its protein product is CASSFSNWGAGGYTF.